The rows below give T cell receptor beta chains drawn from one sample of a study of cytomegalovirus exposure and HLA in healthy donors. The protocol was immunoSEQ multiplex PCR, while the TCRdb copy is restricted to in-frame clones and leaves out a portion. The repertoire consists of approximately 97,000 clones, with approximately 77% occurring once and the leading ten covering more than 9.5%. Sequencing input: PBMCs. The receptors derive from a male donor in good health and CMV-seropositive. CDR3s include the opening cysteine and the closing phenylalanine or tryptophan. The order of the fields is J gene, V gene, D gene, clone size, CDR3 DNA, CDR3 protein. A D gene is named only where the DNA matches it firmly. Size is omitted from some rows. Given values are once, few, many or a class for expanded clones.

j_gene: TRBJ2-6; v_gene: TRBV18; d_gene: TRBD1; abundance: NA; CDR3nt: TGTGCCAGCTCACCGGACAGGGTTGACTCTGGGGCCAACGGCCTGACTTTC; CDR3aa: CASSPDRVDSGANGLTF
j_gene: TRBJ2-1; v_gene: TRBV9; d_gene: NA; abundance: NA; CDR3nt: TGTGCCAGCAGCGTAGTAGGGGGACACCTCAATGAGCAGTTCTTC; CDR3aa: CASSVVGGHLNEQFF
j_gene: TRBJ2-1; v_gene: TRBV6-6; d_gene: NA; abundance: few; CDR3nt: TGTGCCAGCAGCCAACGAGCCCTACAGAAGGAGCAGTTCTTC; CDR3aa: CASSQRALQKEQFF
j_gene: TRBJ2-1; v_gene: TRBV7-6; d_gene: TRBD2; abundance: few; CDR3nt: TGTGCCAGCAGCCCCCTAGCGGGAATCTCCTACAATGAGCAGTTCTTC; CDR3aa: CASSPLAGISYNEQFF
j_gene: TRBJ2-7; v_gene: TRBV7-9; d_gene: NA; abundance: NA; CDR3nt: TGTGCCAGCAGCTTAGCCGGGGACGAGCAGTACTTC; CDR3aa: CASSLAGDEQYF
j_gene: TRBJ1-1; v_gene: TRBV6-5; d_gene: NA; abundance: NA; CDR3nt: TGTGCCAGCAGTTATCTCACTGAAGCTTTCTTT; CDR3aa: CASSYLTEAFF
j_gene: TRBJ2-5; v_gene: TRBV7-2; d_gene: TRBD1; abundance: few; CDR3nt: TGTGCCAGCAGCACAACAGGGGTGAGGGAGACCCAGTACTTC; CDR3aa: CASSTTGVRETQYF
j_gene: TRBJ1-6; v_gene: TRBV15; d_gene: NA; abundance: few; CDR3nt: TGTGCCACCAGCGTAGGACAACTTAGTTCACCCCTCCACTTT; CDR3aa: CATSVGQLSSPLHF
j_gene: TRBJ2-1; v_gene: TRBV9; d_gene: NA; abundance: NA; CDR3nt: TGTGCCAGCAGCGTAGCTACGAGCTCCTACAATGAGCAGTTCTTC; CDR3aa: CASSVATSSYNEQFF
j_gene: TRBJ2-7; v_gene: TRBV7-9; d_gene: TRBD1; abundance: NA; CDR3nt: TGTGCCAGCAGCGATCCGGGACAGGGATACGAGCAGTACTTC; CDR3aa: CASSDPGQGYEQYF
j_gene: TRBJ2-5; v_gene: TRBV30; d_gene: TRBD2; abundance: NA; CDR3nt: TGTGCCTGGAGCCGGACTAGCGCATTCCAAGAGACCCAGTACTTC; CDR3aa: CAWSRTSAFQETQYF
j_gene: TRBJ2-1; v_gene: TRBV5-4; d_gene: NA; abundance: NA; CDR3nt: TGTGCCAGCAGCCCTCCAGGGACTGTTGTTTACAATGAGCAGTTCTTC; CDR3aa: CASSPPGTVVYNEQFF
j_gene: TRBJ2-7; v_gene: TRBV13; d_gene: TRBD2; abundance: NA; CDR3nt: TGTGCCAGCAGCGCCGCTAGCGGGAGGGTTGGAAACGAGCAGTACTTC; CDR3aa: CASSAASGRVGNEQYF
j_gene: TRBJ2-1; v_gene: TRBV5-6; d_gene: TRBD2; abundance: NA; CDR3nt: TGTGCCAGCAGCTTCCGTTTTAGCGGGGCACCCTACAATGAGCAGTTCTTC; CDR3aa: CASSFRFSGAPYNEQFF
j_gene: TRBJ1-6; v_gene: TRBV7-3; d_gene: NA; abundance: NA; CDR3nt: TGTGCCAGCAGCTTCTCAGGGGACTCACCCCTCCACTTT; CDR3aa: CASSFSGDSPLHF
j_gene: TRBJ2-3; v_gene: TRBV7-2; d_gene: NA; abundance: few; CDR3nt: TGTGCCAGCAGCCCAGAGGCTACCCGTCCTACGCAGTATTTT; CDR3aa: CASSPEATRPTQYF
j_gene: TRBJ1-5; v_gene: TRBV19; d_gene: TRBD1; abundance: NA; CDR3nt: TGTGCCAGTAGTAGACAGGGGTTAAGAAATCAGCCCCAGCATTTT; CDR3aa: CASSRQGLRNQPQHF
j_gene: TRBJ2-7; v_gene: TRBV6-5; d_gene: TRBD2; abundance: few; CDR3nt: TGTGCCAGCAGGCTAGCGGGAGACACCTCCTACGAGCAGTACTTC; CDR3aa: CASRLAGDTSYEQYF
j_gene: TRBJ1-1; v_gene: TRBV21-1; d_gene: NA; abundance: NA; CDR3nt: TGTGCCAGCAGCAAAGCTTCTCCAGGGGGCCGGAACACTGAAGCTTTCTTT; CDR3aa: CASSKASPGGRNTEAFF
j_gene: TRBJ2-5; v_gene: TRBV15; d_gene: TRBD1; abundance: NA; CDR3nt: TGTGCCACCAGCAGAGATGTAGGACAGGGCAGGACCCAGTACTTC; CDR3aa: CATSRDVGQGRTQYF
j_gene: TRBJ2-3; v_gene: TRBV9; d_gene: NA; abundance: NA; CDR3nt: TGTGCCAGCAGCAAGGGGGAACTTAGCACAGATACGCAGTATTTT; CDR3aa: CASSKGELSTDTQYF
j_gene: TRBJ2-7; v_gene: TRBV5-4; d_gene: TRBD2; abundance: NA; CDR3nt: TGTGCCAGCAGCCCGGGACTAGCGGGCCCGCACTACGAGCAGTACTTC; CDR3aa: CASSPGLAGPHYEQYF
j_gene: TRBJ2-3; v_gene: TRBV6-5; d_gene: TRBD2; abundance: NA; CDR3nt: TGTGCCAGCAGTTACTCCGAAGGGAGGGCGCAGTATTTT; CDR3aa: CASSYSEGRAQYF
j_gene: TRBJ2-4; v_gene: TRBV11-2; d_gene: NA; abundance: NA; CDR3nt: TGTGCCAGCAGCTTAGGTACACCCAGGGACATTCAGTACTTC; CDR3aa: CASSLGTPRDIQYF
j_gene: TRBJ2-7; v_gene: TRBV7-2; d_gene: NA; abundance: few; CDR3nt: TGTGCCAGCAGCTTTAAGGGGGATTGGGCCCAGGAACAGCCCACTTTC; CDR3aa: CASSFKGDWAQEQPTF
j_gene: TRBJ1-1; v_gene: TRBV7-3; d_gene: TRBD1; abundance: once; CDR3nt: TGTGCCAGCAGCTTAAATAACAGGGGGCGCGGGACTGAAGCTTTCTTT; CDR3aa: CASSLNNRGRGTEAFF
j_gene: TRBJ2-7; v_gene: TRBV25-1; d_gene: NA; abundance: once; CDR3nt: TGTGCCAGCACAGGGTCGACCCTTGGAACCTACGAGCAGTACTTC; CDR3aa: CASTGSTLGTYEQYF
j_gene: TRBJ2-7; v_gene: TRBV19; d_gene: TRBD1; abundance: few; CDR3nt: TGTGCCAGTAGTCGCGGGGACAGGGCTTACGAGCAGTACTTC; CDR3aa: CASSRGDRAYEQYF
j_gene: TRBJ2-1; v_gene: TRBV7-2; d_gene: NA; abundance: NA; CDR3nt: TGTGCCAGCAGCTTAGCGATAGGACTTCCGTTCTTC; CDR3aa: CASSLAIGLPFF
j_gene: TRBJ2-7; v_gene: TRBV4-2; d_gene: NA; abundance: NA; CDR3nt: TGTGCCAGCAGCCGGGTGCATGGGAGCTCTACCTACGAGCAGTACTTC; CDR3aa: CASSRVHGSSTYEQYF
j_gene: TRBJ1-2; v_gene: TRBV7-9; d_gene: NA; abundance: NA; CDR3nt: TGTGCCAGCAACATGGCCGGGGGGGGCTACACCTTC; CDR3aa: CASNMAGGGYTF
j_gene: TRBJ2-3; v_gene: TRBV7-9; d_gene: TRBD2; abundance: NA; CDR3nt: TGTGCCAGCAGCTTTCGGGGACTAGCGGGAGGCAGCGACTATACGCAGTATTTT; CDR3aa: CASSFRGLAGGSDYTQYF
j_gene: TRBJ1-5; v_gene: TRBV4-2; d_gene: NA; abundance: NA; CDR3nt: TGTGCCAGCAGCCAAGGCACAGGAACCGGCAATCAGCCCCAGCATTTT; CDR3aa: CASSQGTGTGNQPQHF
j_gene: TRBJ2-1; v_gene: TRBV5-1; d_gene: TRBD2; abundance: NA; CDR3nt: TGCGCCAGCAGAATAGCGGGAGGGCATGCTAGCGCTGAGCAGTTCTTC; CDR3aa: CASRIAGGHASAEQFF
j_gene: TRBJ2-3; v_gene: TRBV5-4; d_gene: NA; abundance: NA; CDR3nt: TGTGCCAGCAGCTTAAGAATTCAGGGGGGAGATACGCAGTATTTT; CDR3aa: CASSLRIQGGDTQYF
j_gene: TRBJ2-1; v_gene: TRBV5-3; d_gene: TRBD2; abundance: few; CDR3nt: TGTGCCAGAAGCTTCCGTGCTAGCGGGGCGTACAATGAGCAGTTCTTC; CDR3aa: CARSFRASGAYNEQFF
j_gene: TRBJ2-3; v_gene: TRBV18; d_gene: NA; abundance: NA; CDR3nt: TGTGCCAGCTCACCGTTGAGCGGTAAAGCCACAGATACGCAGTATTTT; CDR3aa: CASSPLSGKATDTQYF